Listed below are T cell receptor beta chains from one sample, sequenced in a study of shared clonotypes between healthy human individuals. TCRdb keeps only in-frame clones here, not all; method: immunoSEQ multiplex PCR. The sample consists of roughly 640,000 clones, about 74% of them appearing once. The sequenced material came from memory CD4+ T cells sorted from blood. The receptor source for this set is a woman younger than 45 in good health. CDR3s include the opening cysteine and the closing phenylalanine or tryptophan. Each record gives: J gene, V gene, D gene, clone size, CDR3 length, CDR3 protein, CDR3 DNA. A D gene is named only where the DNA matches it firmly. Size is omitted from some rows. Given values are once, few, many or a class for expanded clones.

j_gene: TRBJ1-4; v_gene: TRBV4-1; d_gene: -; abundance: -; len: 14; CDR3aa: CASSQQGPNEKLFF; CDR3nt: TGCGCCAGCAGTCAACAGGGTCCGAATGAAAAACTGTTTTTT
j_gene: TRBJ2-5; v_gene: TRBV6-1; d_gene: TRBD2; abundance: -; len: 14; CDR3aa: CASSPGLAQETQYF; CDR3nt: TGTGCCAGCAGCCCCGGACTAGCGCAAGAGACCCAGTACTTC
j_gene: TRBJ2-7; v_gene: TRBV28; d_gene: -; abundance: -; len: 13; CDR3aa: CASRSDRPYEQYF; CDR3nt: TGTGCCAGCAGGTCGGACAGACCCTACGAGCAGTACTTC
j_gene: TRBJ2-3; v_gene: TRBV2; d_gene: -; abundance: -; len: 12; CDR3aa: CASSEASDTQYF; CDR3nt: TGTGCCAGCAGTGAAGCGTCAGATACGCAGTATTTT
j_gene: TRBJ1-5; v_gene: TRBV19; d_gene: TRBD1; abundance: -; len: 13; CDR3aa: CASSGDRDQPQHF; CDR3nt: TGTGCCAGTAGCGGGGACAGGGACCAGCCCCAGCATTTT
j_gene: TRBJ2-1; v_gene: TRBV10-3; d_gene: -; abundance: -; len: 12; CDR3aa: CAISESMGKQFF; CDR3nt: TGTGCCATCAGTGAGTCGATGGGGAAACAGTTCTTC
j_gene: TRBJ2-3; v_gene: TRBV4-2; d_gene: -; abundance: few; len: 15; CDR3aa: CASSQGTGTTDTQYF; CDR3nt: TGTGCCAGCAGCCAAGGGACGGGAACCACAGATACGCAGTATTTT
j_gene: TRBJ2-1; v_gene: TRBV5-1; d_gene: TRBD2; abundance: -; len: 16; CDR3aa: CASSSVAGSSYNEQFF; CDR3nt: TGCGCCAGCAGTTCAGTAGCGGGGAGCTCCTACAATGAGCAGTTCTTC
j_gene: TRBJ2-3; v_gene: TRBV4-1; d_gene: -; abundance: -; len: 16; CDR3aa: CASSQGSSHFADTQYF; CDR3nt: TGCGCCAGCAGCCAAGGTTCTAGTCACTTCGCAGATACGCAGTATTTT
j_gene: TRBJ2-3; v_gene: TRBV6-1; d_gene: -; abundance: few; len: 15; CDR3aa: CASSEALPLGDTQYF; CDR3nt: TGTGCCAGCAGTGAAGCCCTTCCGCTGGGAGATACGCAGTATTTT
j_gene: TRBJ1-1; v_gene: TRBV28; d_gene: -; abundance: -; len: 16; CDR3aa: CASSPSPGGGNTEAFF; CDR3nt: TGTGCCAGCAGTCCCTCGCCCGGGGGCGGGAACACTGAAGCTTTCTTT
j_gene: TRBJ2-7; v_gene: TRBV2; d_gene: TRBD2; abundance: -; len: 13; CDR3aa: CASNPSGRYEQYF; CDR3nt: TGTGCCAGCAACCCTAGCGGGAGGTACGAGCAGTACTTC
j_gene: TRBJ1-1; v_gene: TRBV29-1; d_gene: TRBD1; abundance: -; len: 13; CDR3aa: CSVVPTGYGEAFF; CDR3nt: TGCAGCGTTGTCCCGACAGGGTACGGAGAAGCTTTCTTT
j_gene: TRBJ2-7; v_gene: TRBV15; d_gene: -; abundance: many; len: 16; CDR3aa: CATSRDPPGAGDEQYF; CDR3nt: TGTGCCACCAGCAGAGATCCTCCGGGGGCGGGCGACGAGCAGTACTTC
j_gene: TRBJ2-6; v_gene: TRBV9; d_gene: -; abundance: -; len: 17; CDR3aa: CASSAGRGLRWANVLTF; CDR3nt: TGTGCCAGCAGCGCCGGGCGGGGGCTCCGGTGGGCCAACGTCCTGACTTTC
j_gene: TRBJ2-5; v_gene: TRBV5-1; d_gene: -; abundance: many; len: 16; CDR3aa: CASSLDREPYQETQYF; CDR3nt: TGCGCCAGCAGCTTGGACAGGGAACCGTACCAAGAGACCCAGTACTTC
j_gene: TRBJ2-7; v_gene: TRBV6-5; d_gene: TRBD2; abundance: -; len: 15; CDR3aa: CASSPTWTSGYEQYF; CDR3nt: TGTGCCAGCAGTCCCACGTGGACTAGCGGGTACGAGCAGTACTTC
j_gene: TRBJ2-1; v_gene: TRBV19; d_gene: TRBD2; abundance: -; len: 14; CDR3aa: CASMGREGKNEQFF; CDR3nt: TGTGCCAGTATGGGGCGGGAGGGGAAAAATGAGCAGTTCTTC
j_gene: TRBJ1-5; v_gene: TRBV7-7; d_gene: -; abundance: -; len: 13; CDR3aa: CASSLKADQPQHF; CDR3nt: TGTGCCAGCAGCCTAAAAGCCGATCAGCCCCAGCATTTT
j_gene: TRBJ2-7; v_gene: TRBV28; d_gene: TRBD2; abundance: -; len: 16; CDR3aa: CASSEPGGDPGDEQYF; CDR3nt: TGTGCCAGCAGTGAACCCGGGGGGGATCCGGGGGACGAGCAGTACTTC
j_gene: TRBJ1-1; v_gene: TRBV28; d_gene: TRBD1; abundance: -; len: 15; CDR3aa: CASSGDRGRDTEAFF; CDR3nt: TGTGCCAGCAGTGGGGACAGGGGAAGGGACACTGAAGCTTTCTTT
j_gene: TRBJ2-2; v_gene: TRBV18; d_gene: -; abundance: -; len: 15; CDR3aa: CASSPVTGNTGELFF; CDR3nt: TGTGCCAGCTCACCAGTAACAGGAAACACCGGGGAGCTGTTTTTT
j_gene: TRBJ2-1; v_gene: TRBV6-4; d_gene: TRBD2; abundance: many; len: 14; CDR3aa: CASSPAGDSDEQFF; CDR3nt: TGTGCCAGCAGCCCGGCGGGAGACTCGGATGAGCAGTTCTTC
j_gene: TRBJ2-5; v_gene: TRBV7-8; d_gene: TRBD1; abundance: -; len: 14; CDR3aa: CASSFRTGQETQYF; CDR3nt: TGTGCCAGCAGCTTTCGGACAGGACAAGAGACCCAGTACTTC
j_gene: TRBJ1-2; v_gene: TRBV6-5; d_gene: TRBD1; abundance: -; len: 14; CDR3aa: CASSWQGARYGYTF; CDR3nt: TGTGCCAGCAGTTGGCAGGGGGCGCGGTATGGCTACACCTTC
j_gene: TRBJ2-1; v_gene: TRBV7-9; d_gene: -; abundance: -; len: 15; CDR3aa: CASSPPGREYNEQFF; CDR3nt: TGTGCCAGCAGCCCACCCGGGAGAGAGTACAATGAGCAGTTCTTC
j_gene: TRBJ1-3; v_gene: TRBV10-3; d_gene: -; abundance: -; len: 14; CDR3aa: CAIRGDTSGNTIYF; CDR3nt: TGTGCCATCAGGGGGGACACCTCTGGAAACACCATATATTTT
j_gene: TRBJ2-7; v_gene: TRBV11-2; d_gene: -; abundance: many; len: 14; CDR3aa: CASSLSQVSYEQYF; CDR3nt: TGTGCCAGCAGCTTATCACAGGTATCCTACGAGCAGTACTTC
j_gene: TRBJ1-2; v_gene: TRBV7-2; d_gene: TRBD1; abundance: -; len: 14; CDR3aa: CASSLVGTDYGYTF; CDR3nt: TGTGCCAGCAGCTTAGTGGGGACAGATTATGGCTACACCTTC
j_gene: TRBJ1-5; v_gene: TRBV29-1; d_gene: -; abundance: -; len: 14; CDR3aa: CSVSLLDSNQPQHF; CDR3nt: TGCAGCGTCTCTCTCTTGGATAGCAATCAGCCCCAGCATTTT
j_gene: TRBJ1-3; v_gene: TRBV5-1; d_gene: -; abundance: once; len: 13; CDR3aa: CASSTDLGNTIYF; CDR3nt: TGCGCCAGCAGCACAGACTTGGGAAACACCATATATTTT
j_gene: TRBJ2-1; v_gene: TRBV9; d_gene: -; abundance: -; len: 13; CDR3aa: CASNRDSYNEQFF; CDR3nt: TGTGCCAGCAATAGGGACTCCTACAATGAGCAGTTCTTC
j_gene: TRBJ1-2; v_gene: TRBV10-2; d_gene: -; abundance: few; len: 13; CDR3aa: CASSERRGVGYTF; CDR3nt: TGCGCCAGCAGTGAGCGTCGGGGGGTAGGCTACACCTTC
j_gene: TRBJ1-2; v_gene: TRBV10-3; d_gene: -; abundance: few; len: 15; CDR3aa: CAISESADANYGYTF; CDR3nt: TGTGCCATCAGTGAGTCAGCGGATGCTAACTATGGCTACACCTTC
j_gene: TRBJ1-2; v_gene: TRBV6-6; d_gene: -; abundance: few; len: 14; CDR3aa: CASSYAEEGYGYTF; CDR3nt: TGTGCCAGCAGTTACGCGGAGGAAGGGTATGGCTACACCTTC
j_gene: TRBJ2-3; v_gene: TRBV7-2; d_gene: -; abundance: few; len: 12; CDR3aa: CASSFPGTTQYF; CDR3nt: TGTGCCAGCAGCTTCCCTGGGACTACGCAGTATTTT
j_gene: TRBJ2-7; v_gene: TRBV2; d_gene: -; abundance: -; len: 14; CDR3aa: CASSESQGPYEQYF; CDR3nt: TGTGCCAGCAGTGAATCCCAGGGTCCCTACGAGCAGTACTTC
j_gene: TRBJ1-1; v_gene: TRBV2; d_gene: -; abundance: -; len: 13; CDR3aa: CASSEAGVSEAFF; CDR3nt: TGTGCCAGCAGTGAAGCGGGGGTGTCTGAAGCTTTCTTT
j_gene: TRBJ1-1; v_gene: TRBV15; d_gene: -; abundance: -; len: 16; CDR3aa: CATSRGGTDRNTEAFF; CDR3nt: TGTGCCACCAGCAGAGGAGGGACTGATAGGAACACTGAAGCTTTCTTT
j_gene: TRBJ2-4; v_gene: TRBV2; d_gene: TRBD2; abundance: -; len: 18; CDR3aa: CASRSLRLAGGPGNIQYF; CDR3nt: TGTGCCAGCCGATCCCTGCGGTTGGCGGGAGGGCCTGGTAACATTCAGTACTTC
j_gene: TRBJ2-7; v_gene: TRBV6-7; d_gene: -; abundance: -; len: 15; CDR3aa: CASSYSRQGAHEQYF; CDR3nt: TGTGCCAGCAGTTACTCGAGGCAGGGAGCTCACGAGCAGTACTTC